This is a list of T cell receptor beta chains from one sample in a study of T cell responses to AZD1222 COVID-19 vaccine. The assay was immunoSEQ multiplex PCR, and TCRdb's table has in-frame clones only and misses some. The profile covers 110,000 to 150,000 clones, with approximately 94% appearing a single time and over 7.5% taken by the ten largest. The material sequenced was peripheral blood, taken on day 0 of AZD1222 vaccination. These receptors were collected from an adult in good health. Both conserved end residues are part of each CDR3. The D gene is left open where the match is weak. Size is stated for part of the rows, as once, few or many counts, or as a class when the clone is expanded.

NA | NA | TRBJ2-3 | TRBV5-1 | CASSLHDTQYF | TGCGCCAGCAGCCTCCACGATACGCAGTATTTT
NA | NA | TRBJ1-4 | TRBV15 | CATSRDRDEKLFF | TGTGCCACCAGCAGAGATCGCGACGAAAAACTGTTTTTT
TRBD1 | NA | TRBJ2-1 | TRBV28 | CASRPGQAYNEQFF | TGTGCCAGCAGACCGGGACAGGCTTACAATGAGCAGTTCTTC
NA | NA | TRBJ2-4 | TRBV5-1 | CASSPHSVNIQYF | TGCGCCAGCAGCCCCCACTCGGTAAACATTCAGTACTTC
TRBD1 | NA | TRBJ1-5 | TRBV29-1 | CSVGQGANQPQHF | TGCAGCGTTGGACAGGGTGCCAATCAGCCCCAGCATTTT
NA | NA | TRBJ1-4 | TRBV6-6 | CASSYFSSGRNEKLFF | TGTGCCAGCAGTTACTTTTCCTCAGGGCGAAATGAAAAACTGTTTTTT
NA | NA | TRBJ2-7 | TRBV29-1 | CSVPGSTSYEQYF | TGCAGCGTCCCCGGATCTACCTCCTACGAGCAGTACTTC
TRBD1 | NA | TRBJ2-7 | TRBV2 | CASRAETGQRYYEQYF | TGTGCCAGCAGAGCGGAGACGGGACAGAGATACTACGAGCAGTACTTC
NA | once | TRBJ2-3 | TRBV24-1 | CATSAADTQYF | TGTGCCACCAGTGCTGCAGATACGCAGTATTTT
TRBD1 | NA | TRBJ1-2 | TRBV5-1 | CASSFRTGDGYTF | TGCGCCAGCAGCTTTAGGACAGGGGATGGCTACACCTTC
TRBD1 | NA | TRBJ2-2 | TRBV7-7 | CASSLGTANTGELFF | TGTGCTAGCAGCTTAGGGACAGCTAACACCGGGGAGCTGTTTTTT
NA | once | TRBJ2-1 | TRBV5-8 | CASPRRDNEQFF | TGTGCCAGCCCCAGACGGGACAATGAGCAGTTCTTC
TRBD2 | NA | TRBJ2-3 | TRBV12-3/TRBV12-4 | CASGTTPDTQYF | TGTGCCAGCGGGACTACTCCAGATACGCAGTATTTT
NA | once | TRBJ2-3 | TRBV7-2 | CASSLERSTDTQYF | TGTGCCAGCAGCTTAGAGCGCAGCACAGATACGCAGTATTTT
NA | few | TRBJ2-1 | TRBV3-1/TRBV3-2 | CASSQVPGQGEQFF | TGTGCCAGCAGCCAAGTTCCGGGCCAAGGGGAGCAGTTCTTC
NA | NA | TRBJ1-1 | TRBV5-1 | CASSLVSGVNTEAFF | TGCGCCAGCAGCTTGGTGTCTGGTGTGAACACTGAAGCTTTCTTT
TRBD1 | few | TRBJ1-4 | TRBV7-3 | CASSFYRGERRRDGATNEKLFF | TGTGCCAGCAGCTTCTACAGGGGGGAGAGAAGGCGAGACGGCGCAACTAATGAAAAACTGTTTTTT
NA | NA | TRBJ1-6 | TRBV6-1 | CASSELGVPLHF | TGTGCCAGCAGTGAGCTAGGGGTCCCCCTCCACTTT
NA | NA | TRBJ1-2 | TRBV13 | CASSLERTLYGYTF | TGTGCCAGCAGCTTAGAAAGGACACTCTATGGCTACACCTTC
NA | NA | TRBJ2-2 | TRBV2 | CASQRTENTGELFF | TGTGCCAGCCAGAGGACAGAAAACACCGGGGAGCTGTTTTTT
NA | NA | TRBJ1-3 | TRBV7-9 | CASSLVSGGNTIYF | TGTGCCAGCAGCTTAGTTTCAGGTGGAAACACCATATATTTT
NA | NA | TRBJ2-1 | TRBV29-1 | CSVVARPYNEQFF | TGCAGCGTTGTGGCCCGACCCTACAATGAGCAGTTCTTC
NA | NA | TRBJ1-5 | TRBV30 | CAWSVGAGVLNQPQHF | TGTGCCTGGAGTGTAGGGGCAGGGGTTCTCAATCAGCCCCAGCATTTT
NA | once | TRBJ1-6 | TRBV7-2 | CASSLARHYNSPLHF | TGTGCCAGCAGCTTAGCGCGGCACTATAATTCACCCCTCCACTTT
NA | NA | TRBJ2-3 | TRBV4-1 | CASSQTYDGSPTDTQYF | TGCGCCAGCAGCCAAACATACGACGGTAGTCCCACAGATACGCAGTATTTT
NA | NA | TRBJ1-6 | TRBV6-4 | CASSESMDSPLHF | TGTGCCAGCAGTGAAAGCATGGACTCACCCCTCCACTTT
NA | NA | TRBJ1-1 | TRBV4-1 | CASSVTQNTEAFF | TGCGCCAGCAGCGTGACACAGAACACTGAAGCTTTCTTT
NA | NA | TRBJ1-1 | TRBV30 | CAWSRGGFNEAFF | TGTGCCTGGTCTCGAGGGGGGTTCAATGAAGCTTTCTTT
TRBD1 | NA | TRBJ1-1 | TRBV5-1 | CASHGQGMNTEAFF | TGCGCCAGCCACGGACAGGGGATGAACACTGAAGCTTTCTTT
NA | NA | TRBJ1-3 | TRBV6-1 | CASSDHAAGAEGNTIYF | TGTGCCAGCAGTGACCACGCCGCCGGTGCCGAGGGAAACACCATATATTTT
NA | NA | TRBJ2-4 | TRBV7-9 | CASSPGTYLAKNIQYF | TGTGCCAGCAGCCCAGGGACATACCTAGCCAAAAACATTCAGTACTTC
TRBD1 | once | TRBJ1-2 | TRBV14 | CASSPQGGAYGYTF | TGTGCCAGCAGTCCCCAGGGGGGGGCCTATGGCTACACCTTC
TRBD2 | NA | TRBJ2-2 | TRBV30 | CAWSTEAGASGELFF | TGTGCCTGGTCGACCGAAGCGGGGGCGAGCGGGGAGCTGTTTTTT
NA | NA | TRBJ2-1 | TRBV16 | CASSDRGRGTDEQFF | TGTGCCAGCAGCGACCGGGGAAGGGGCACAGATGAGCAGTTCTTC
NA | NA | TRBJ1-6 | TRBV29-1 | CSAQIGQSNNSPLHF | TGCAGCGCTCAAATAGGACAGTCAAATAATTCACCCCTCCACTTT
NA | NA | TRBJ2-2 | TRBV11-3 | CASSSANRELFF | TGTGCCAGCAGCTCGGCCAACCGGGAGCTGTTTTTT
TRBD1 | NA | TRBJ1-5 | TRBV12-3/TRBV12-4 | CASSGTVYQPQHF | TGTGCCAGCAGTGGGACAGTTTATCAGCCCCAGCATTTT
NA | NA | TRBJ1-2 | TRBV4-2 | CASTSEEEWWYGYTF | TGTGCCAGCACCTCTGAAGAAGAGTGGTGGTATGGCTACACCTTC
NA | NA | TRBJ1-1 | TRBV18 | CASSDRILPEAFF | TGTGCCAGCTCCGACCGGATCCTCCCTGAAGCTTTCTTT
NA | NA | TRBJ1-3 | TRBV4-1 | CASSQALQGLWNTIYF | TGCGCCAGCAGCCAGGCCCTCCAGGGTTTATGGAACACCATATATTTT
NA | NA | TRBJ2-5 | TRBV6-1 | CASSEVREETQYF | TGTGCCAGCAGTGAAGTTAGGGAAGAGACCCAGTACTTC
NA | NA | TRBJ1-1 | TRBV10-3 | CAISGETEAFF | TGTGCCATCAGTGGGGAAACTGAAGCTTTCTTT
TRBD1 | NA | TRBJ2-5 | TRBV7-6 | CASSQGQGASETQYF | TGTGCCAGCAGCCAAGGACAGGGGGCCTCAGAGACCCAGTACTTC
TRBD1 | NA | TRBJ2-5 | TRBV7-3 | CASSLTGTEKETQYF | TGTGCCAGCAGCTTAACGGGGACAGAAAAAGAGACCCAGTACTTC
TRBD1 | NA | TRBJ2-1 | TRBV6-5 | CASRPPGGALVEQFF | TGTGCCAGCAGGCCCCCAGGGGGCGCGTTAGTTGAGCAGTTCTTC